Listed here are 24 T cell receptor beta chains from one sample, sequenced in a study of T-cell memory formation after mild COVID-19. MiXCR, applied by TCRdb to the 5' RACE reads, yields one record per CDR3 protein. The sample carries about 320,000 distinct CDR3 sequences, roughly an eighth recorded once. Sequenced: PBMCs or a T cell subset sorted from them (not recorded which). The receptor source for this set is a man aged 18 to 29 who had mild COVID-19 (a few samples of this study predate the infection). Cell type and time point are not known.

This chain links TRBV6-2 or TRBV6-3 with TRBJ2-5, with 12 bases lining up with TRBD1. Germline lookup yields CDR1 MNHEY and CDR2 SVGEGT. This CDR3 is built from 16 residues. V was clipped by 5 bases and J by 5 bases; unmatched bases: 9. The CDR3 DNA sequence: TGTGCCAGCAGTCTCACGGGACAGGGGGCTTGGGAGACCCAGTACTTC. Residues: CASSLTGQGAWETQYF.

This chain connects TRBV7-9 to TRBJ1-1; D call uncertain. The CDR3 is 15 amino acids. Germline V gene sequence: CDR1 SEHNR, CDR2 FQNEAQ (reference sequence). Trimming removed 4 bases at V and 1 base at J, with 13 bases between. The DNA of the CDR3 is TGTGCCAGCAGCTCATGGGCAAAGCGGAACACTGAAGCTTTCTTT. It encodes CASSSWAKRNTEAFF.

In its sample, this clonotype was seen many times. V usage is TRBV12-3 or TRBV12-4 and J usage is TRBJ1-2, with 10 bases fitting TRBD1. The ends lost 5 bases at V and 4 bases at J; junction bases unmatched: 4. The CDR3 sequence is 14 residues long. CDR3 bases: TGTGCCAGCAGTCGACAGGGGGCTGGCTATGGCTACACCTTC. Amino acids: CASSRQGAGYGYTF.

J is TRBJ2-7 and V is TRBV15; no firm D call. CDR1 is LNHNV and CDR2 is YYDKDF in the germline V gene (reference sequence). Trimming cost V 3 bases and J 5 bases, with 17 bases left between them. The CDR3 has 15 amino acids. In nucleotides, the CDR3 is TGTGCCACCAGCAGGGAAATGTCAGGAGCCCACGAGCAGTACGTC. Amino acids: CATSREMSGAHEQYV.

This clonotype was seen only a few times. The genes are TRBV7-2 and TRBJ2-1; D is unclear. Germline values: CDR1 SGHTA, CDR2 FQGNSA. The CDR3 covers 12 residues. Trimming removed 8 bases at V and 5 bases at J, with 10 bases between. CDR3 loop: CASAPRHNEQFF. As DNA, the CDR3 is TGTGCCAGCGCGCCAAGACACAATGAGCAGTTCTTC.

This clonotype was found a few times. V is TRBV2 and J is TRBJ2-3; the D gene could be TRBD1 or TRBD2 (5 bases each). The CDR3 loop spans 15 amino acids. The germline CDR1 and CDR2 sequences are SNHLY and FYNNEI. Trimming left V 8 bases short and J 4 bases short, with 19 bases between. CDR3 residues: CASRPGTQKSDTQYF. CDR3 nucleotides: TGTGCCAGCCGCCCCGGGACGCAGAAGTCAGATACGCAGTATTTT.

The chain links TRBV20-1 to TRBJ2-5; D might be TRBD1 or TRBD2, each matching 5 bases. Germline values: CDR1 DFQATT, CDR2 SNEGSKA (reference sequence). There are 15 residues in the CDR3. V dropped 6 bases and J dropped 1 base, with 18 bases sitting between them. DNA of the CDR3: TGCAGTGCCGACCTGGTGGGGGAGATCCAAGAGACCCAGTACTTC. It encodes CSADLVGEIQETQYF.

The rearrangement uses TRBV11-2 and TRBJ2-3; the match to TRBD1 covers 9 bases. Germline loops: CDR1 SGHAT, CDR2 FQNNGV. Trimming at V came to 3 bases and at J to 0 bases, leaving 7 bases not matched to a gene. The CDR3 is 17 amino acids. CDR3 nucleotide sequence: TGTGCCAGCAGCTTCGGGACAGGGATTACTAGCACAGATACGCAGTATTTT. This translates into CASSFGTGITSTDTQYF.

This clonotype came up a few times. DNA of the CDR3: TGTGCCAGCAGTTACTCAGCTTACAATGAGCAGTTCTTC. Encoded protein: CASSYSAYNEQFF. The chain employs TRBV6-2 or TRBV6-3 and TRBJ2-1; D is unclear. Per the germline V gene, CDR1 is MNHEY and CDR2 is SVGEGT. V was cut by 0 bases and J by 4 bases, with 4 bases left in between. CDR3 length: 13 residues.

V and J are TRBV30 and TRBJ2-3, with no clear D. CDR1 and CDR2 (germline): GTSNPN, SVGIG (reference sequence). The V end was cut by 2 bases, the J end by 6 bases, with 9 bases between. This CDR3 contains 12 residues. CDR3 sequence (DNA): TGTGCCTGGAGTTTCGTCGGGGATACGCAGTATTTT. Translating it yields CAWSFVGDTQYF.

The chain combines TRBV4-1 with TRBJ2-7; D not resolved. V lost 0 bases to trimming and J lost 2 bases, with 5 bases between them. Germline loops: CDR1 MGHRA, CDR2 YSYEKL. The CDR3 runs 13 residues. The CDR3 DNA follows: TGCGCCAGCAGCCAAGAATCGGCCTACGAGCAGTACTTC. Amino acids: CASSQESAYEQYF.

A few counts support this clonotype. The chain carries TRBV5-1 and TRBJ2-3; 15 bases fit TRBD2. Germline CDR1 is SGHRS and CDR2 is YFSETQ. The J segment lost 7 bases and the V segment lost 5 bases, leaving 8 bases of the junction unmatched. This CDR3 spans 16 amino acids. The CDR3 loop reads CASREGTSGGQNTQYF. Written as DNA, the CDR3 is TGCGCCAGCAGGGAAGGGACTAGCGGGGGGCAAAATACGCAGTATTTT.

V and J are TRBV5-1 and TRBJ2-1; D may be TRBD2 (6 bases). V was clipped by 3 bases and J by 4 bases, with 14 bases between them. This CDR3 has 15 amino acids. Germline assignment: CDR1 SGHRS and CDR2 YFSETQ. CDR3 sequence (DNA): TGCGCCAGCAGCTCGGGACTGACGGTTTACAATGAGCAGTTCTTC. Its translation is CASSSGLTVYNEQFF.

The chain links TRBV28 to TRBJ2-1, with D perhaps matching TRBD1 (5 bases). The CDR3 length is 16 residues. In germline, CDR1 is MDHEN, CDR2 SYDVKM. V lost 9 bases and J 7 bases, leaving 25 bases between the germline ends. The CDR3 spells CASTVVGENRRNEQFF. The CDR3 nucleotides read TGTGCCAGTACAGTCGTAGGGGAAAATCGAAGGAATGAGCAGTTCTTC.

The rearrangement uses TRBV3-1 and TRBJ1-5; D not certain. CDR3 size: 16 residues. CDR1 and CDR2 from the germline V gene are LGHDT and YNNKEL (reference sequence). Trimming shortened V by 4 bases and J by 5 bases, and 18 bases separated the two germline ends. In nucleotides, the CDR3 is TGTGCCAGCAGCCGAGGACCGGCGTTGGGTGATCAGCCCCAGCATTTT. Translated: CASSRGPALGDQPQHF.

This clonotype was picked up a small number of times. The rearrangement joins TRBV6-5 to TRBJ1-4, with a tentative D call TRBD1 (5 bases). Looked up from germline, CDR1 is MNHEY and CDR2 is SVGAGI. The V end lost 2 bases, the J end lost 2 bases, and 12 bases lay between the germline ends. The CDR3 runs to 16 residues. CDR3 nucleotides: TGTGCCAGCAGTTACGCCGGGGGAACGACTAATGAAAAACTGTTTTTT. Its protein is CASSYAGGTTNEKLFF.

This clonotype was detected only a few times. CDR3 sequence (DNA): TGTGCCAGCAGCTTGGGACAGATAAGGACCGGGGAGCTGTTTTTT. It specifies CASSLGQIRTGELFF. The rearrangement links TRBV5-4 to TRBJ2-2; a weak D match, TRBD1 (5 bases). This CDR3 is built from 15 residues. Germline-derived CDR1 and CDR2 are SGHNT and YYREEE (reference sequence). Trimming shortened V by 0 bases and J by 5 bases, and 11 bases separated the two germline ends.

This clonotype came up a few times. The V and J genes are TRBV12-3 or TRBV12-4 and TRBJ2-3; no definite D call. The CDR3 has 15 residues. The V and J ends lost 6 bases and 0 bases respectively, with 13 bases between them. DNA of the CDR3: TGTGCCAGCAGCCGATACAACCCTAGCACAGATACGCAGTATTTT. Protein product: CASSRYNPSTDTQYF.

This clonotype turned up a few times. This sequence joins TRBV6-5 and TRBJ1-5, with D hard to call. CDR3 size: 14 residues. Trimming took off 0 bases at V and 6 bases at J, with 9 bases between the two ends. Germline V gene lookup returns CDR1 MNHEY and CDR2 SVGAGI. CDR3 bases: TGTGCCAGCAGTTACTCTCACTCCCTTCAGCCCCAGCATTTT. This translates into CASSYSHSLQPQHF.

This clonotype was picked up a small number of times. This chain connects TRBV6-5 to TRBJ1-2; D is uncertain. V lost 0 bases, J lost 6 bases, and 11 bases lay in between. The CDR3 has 14 amino acids. Germline V gene data show CDR1 as MNHEY and CDR2 as SVGAGI. The CDR3 DNA reads TGTGCCAGCAGTTACTCGCCCAAGGCGGATGGCTACACCTTC. Translating it yields CASSYSPKADGYTF.

The chain recombines TRBV10-3 with TRBJ2-7; 11 positions agree with TRBD1. Germline trimming cut 4 bases from V and 4 bases from J; bases unmatched to any gene: 6. The CDR3 length is 15 residues. CDR1 is ENHRY and CDR2 is SYGVKD in the germline V gene. CDR3 residues: CAISAGRDRGYEQYF. CDR3 coding DNA: TGTGCCATCAGTGCCGGCCGGGACAGGGGGTACGAGCAGTACTTC.

The chain links TRBV7-2 to TRBJ1-1; D call uncertain. CDR1 and CDR2 from the germline V gene are SGHTA and FQGNSA. The V end was cut by 2 bases, the J end by 6 bases, with 10 bases between. This CDR3 is 13 amino acids long. This CDR3 reads CASSLFFDPEAFF. As DNA, the CDR3 is TGTGCCAGCAGCTTATTCTTTGATCCTGAAGCTTTCTTT.

This clonotype was counted between two and nine times. The chain recombines TRBV5-4 with TRBJ2-5; D gene ambiguous. The CDR3 runs 15 residues. The germline gives CDR1 SGHNT, CDR2 YYREEE (reference sequence). Trimming removed 4 bases from V and 3 bases from J, with 16 bases in between. The CDR3 nucleotides are TGTGCCAGCAGCCCAACTCCAGGCCGCGAAGAGACCCAGTACTTC. It translates to CASSPTPGREETQYF.

This clonotype has a handful of counts. The chain combines TRBV27 with TRBJ2-2; 14 bases align to TRBD2. Germline CDR1 is MNHEY and CDR2 is SMNVEV (reference sequence). After removal of 5 bases from V and 0 bases from J, the junction contained 5 bases not matched to a gene. The CDR3 totals 18 residues. CDR3: CASSQGTSGGPNTGELFF. The CDR3 DNA reads as TGTGCCAGCAGTCAAGGGACTAGCGGGGGCCCGAACACCGGGGAGCTGTTTTTT.